Following are 32 T cell receptor beta chains from one sample sequenced in a study of T cell changes during pregnancy in multiple sclerosis. Generated by immunoSEQ multiplex PCR, the TCRdb table keeps only in-frame clones and is missing some. Among 50,000 to 65,000 clones listed, around 90% were seen once. The sample in question was peripheral blood, obtained in the third trimester of pregnancy. The receptors originated from a female donor in good health, enrolled as a control in a pregnancy study.

The V gene is TRBV6-1, the J gene TRBJ1-2; a possible D gene is TRBD1 (5 bases). V lost 4 bases and J lost 6, with 24 bases in between. This CDR3 comprises 17 residues. CDR1 is MNHNS, CDR2 SASEGT, per germline. CDR3 DNA sequence: TGTGCCAGCAGTGCCGAGACTGATAACCCCCGACAGCATGGCTACACCTTC. It translates to CASSAETDNPRQHGYTF.

The chain joins TRBV11-2 to TRBJ2-7; 12 nucleotides agree with TRBD2. CDR1 is SGHAT and CDR2 is FQNNGV in the germline V gene. J was trimmed by 6 bases and V by 2 bases; bases with no gene match: 8. The CDR3 is 16 amino acids. The CDR3 spells CASSLLSSGGALEQYF. Written as DNA, the CDR3 is TGTGCCAGCAGCTTACTTTCTAGCGGGGGGGCCCTCGAGCAGTACTTC.

This clone was counted a single time. This chain links TRBV5-6 with TRBJ2-3, with D perhaps matching TRBD1 (6 bases). V lost 4 bases and J lost 2, with 17 bases in between. Germline V CDR1 and CDR2: SGHDT, YYEEEE. This CDR3 is built from 16 residues. The CDR3 spells CASSRTTSGATDTQYF. The CDR3 nucleotides read TGTGCCAGCAGCCGAACCACCTCAGGGGCCACAGATACGCAGTATTTT.

The rearrangement uses TRBV7-9 and TRBJ1-1, with 8 bases identical to TRBD1. The CDR3 consists of 14 residues. Looked up from germline, CDR1 is SEHNR and CDR2 is FQNEAQ (reference sequence). J was trimmed by 7 bases and V by 1 base; bases with no gene match: 5. CDR3 protein: CASSLVTGVGEAFF. As DNA, the CDR3 is TGTGCCAGCAGCTTAGTGACAGGGGTCGGTGAAGCTTTCTTT. The full variable domain, rest sourced from reference TRBV7-9 and TRBJ1-1, is DTGVSQNPRHKITKRGQNVTFRCDPISEHNRLYWYRQTLGQGPEFLTYFQNEAQLEKSRLLSDRFSAERPKGSFSTLEIQRTEQGDSAMYLCASSLVTGVGEAFFGQGTRLTVV.

The J gene is TRBJ2-7, the V gene TRBV30; 10 bases align to TRBD2. Germline CDR1 is GTSNPN and CDR2 is SVGIG (reference sequence). CDR3 length: 13 amino acids. V was pared by 6 bases and J by 4 bases, with 6 bases of the junction left unmatched. The CDR3 spells CACWTSGAYEQYF. CDR3 DNA: TGTGCCTGCTGGACTAGCGGAGCTTACGAGCAGTACTTC.

The chain has TRBV5-1 and TRBJ1-2; 8 nucleotides agree with TRBD1. Per the germline V gene, CDR1 is SGHRS and CDR2 is YFSETQ. This CDR3 has 16 residues. The J segment lost 1 base and the V segment lost 0 bases, leaving 5 bases of the junction unmatched. The CDR3 sequence is CASSLEMGQVNYGYTF. CDR3 nucleotide sequence: TGCGCCAGCAGCTTGGAGATGGGACAGGTTAACTATGGCTACACCTTC.

The chain uses TRBV7-9 and TRBJ2-7, with 8 bases that match TRBD2. With 5 bases clipped from V and 3 bases from J, the junction kept 12 bases outside the gene matches. Germline CDR1 SEHNR, CDR2 FQNEAQ (reference sequence). The CDR3 totals 16 residues. CDR3 protein: CASSPTGGEASYEQYF. DNA of the CDR3: TGTGCCAGCAGCCCCACGGGGGGGGAGGCGAGCTACGAGCAGTACTTC. The whole variable domain, filled in from reference TRBV7-9 and TRBJ2-7, reads DTGVSQNPRHKITKRGQNVTFRCDPISEHNRLYWYRQTLGQGPEFLTYFQNEAQLEKSRLLSDRFSAERPKGSFSTLEIQRTEQGDSAMYLCASSPTGGEASYEQYFGPGTRLTVT.

The chain links TRBV6-5 to TRBJ1-5, with 10 bases that match TRBD1. CDR1 MNHEY and CDR2 SVGAGI come from the germline V gene. The CDR3 is made up of 16 amino acids. V was pared by 0 bases and J by 6 bases, with 5 bases of the junction left unmatched. The CDR3 loop reads CASSYSGTGVGQPQHF. The DNA for the CDR3 is TGTGCCAGCAGTTACTCCGGGACAGGGGTCGGTCAGCCCCAGCATTTT.

V gene TRBV7-2 combines with J gene TRBJ1-5; D is perhaps TRBD1 (5 bases). The V gene's germline CDR1 is SGHTA and CDR2 FQGNSA. V shed 5 bases and J shed 1 base, with 12 bases lying between them. The CDR3 has 15 amino acids. The CDR3 sequence: CASSPGDRSNQPQHF. The DNA for the CDR3 is TGTGCCAGCAGCCCCGGCGACAGAAGCAATCAGCCCCAGCATTTT.

The chain joins TRBV2 to TRBJ1-2; 7 bases align to TRBD1. This CDR3 contains 15 residues. The V and J ends lost 7 bases and 5 bases, in that order; junction bases with no gene match: 13. From germline, CDR1 is SNHLY and CDR2 FYNNEI. Written as DNA, the CDR3 is TGTGCCAGCACCTTAGAGGGATCAGGGGGGTATGGCTACACCTTC. Translated: CASTLEGSGGYGYTF.

The V call is TRBV19, the J call TRBJ1-2; 10 bases match TRBD1. The CDR3 length is 17 residues. Per germline, CDR1 LNHDA and CDR2 SQIVND (reference sequence). V lost 5 bases, J lost 2 bases, and 11 bases stayed unmatched. This chain's CDR3 is CASSPGTGALINYGYTF. CDR3 DNA sequence: TGTGCCAGTAGTCCCGGGACAGGGGCCCTTATCAACTATGGCTACACCTTC.

The chain links TRBV6-5 to TRBJ1-4; 8 nucleotides agree with TRBD1. The ends lost 4 bases at V and 4 bases at J; junction bases unmatched: 5. The CDR3 contains 15 residues. Germline CDR1 MNHEY, CDR2 SVGAGI. CDR3 loop: CASSFGQGFNEKLFF. The CDR3 DNA is TGTGCCAGCAGTTTCGGACAGGGCTTTAATGAAAAACTGTTTTTT.

Here the CDR3 reads CASSRDRGNTEAFF. DNA for the CDR3: TGTGCCAGCAGCCGGGACAGGGGGAACACTGAAGCTTTCTTT. The chain employs TRBV6-5 and TRBJ1-1; 10 nucleotides match TRBD1. The CDR3 loop spans 14 amino acids. CDR1 and CDR2 (germline): MNHEY, SVGAGI. The J segment lost 1 base and the V segment lost 6 bases, leaving 2 bases of the junction unmatched.

This chain uses TRBV15 with TRBJ2-5; no reliable D call. This CDR3 has 14 amino acids. Per germline, CDR1 LNHNV and CDR2 YYDKDF (reference sequence). Trimming removed 0 bases from V and 5 bases from J, with 10 bases in between. Here the CDR3 DNA reads TGTGCCACCAGCAGAGATTCTTCCGGGGAGACCCAGTACTTC. Amino acid sequence: CATSRDSSGETQYF.

This clone is medium-sized by share. The V call is TRBV2, the J call TRBJ2-1, with TRBD2 identical over 10 bases. The junction had 3 bases not matched to a gene; V was cut back by 3 bases and J by 7 bases. This CDR3 region has 14 residues. Germline V CDR1 and CDR2: SNHLY, FYNNEI. CDR3 region: CASSESGGDNEQFF. CDR3 coding DNA: TGTGCCAGCAGTGAGAGCGGGGGGGATAATGAGCAGTTCTTC.

The chain couples TRBV5-1 to TRBJ2-2; TRBD2 matches 8 bases. This CDR3 contains 16 residues. Germline trimming cut 4 bases from V and 2 bases from J; bases unmatched to any gene: 7. Per the germline V gene, CDR1 is SGHRS and CDR2 is YFSETQ. The CDR3 DNA follows: TGCGCCAGCAGCCCACGGACTAGCTCAAACACCGGGGAGCTGTTTTTT. Residues: CASSPRTSSNTGELFF.

Only one count was recorded for this clone. V and J are TRBV10-3 and TRBJ2-5, with 8 bases that match TRBD1. Germline V gives CDR1 ENHRY, CDR2 SYGVKD. The trim removed 5 bases at V and 3 bases at J, leaving 2 bases unmatched. This CDR3 has 13 residues. The CDR3 loop reads CAISKDREETQYF. The CDR3 region has the DNA TGTGCCATCAGTAAGGACAGGGAAGAGACCCAGTACTTC.

This sequence joins TRBV7-2 and TRBJ1-1, with D possibly matching TRBD1 (5 bases). The CDR3 sequence is 15 residues long. Germline CDR1 is SGHTA and CDR2 is FQGNSA. The V end lost 7 bases, the J end lost 6 bases, and 21 bases lay between the germline ends. CDR3 loop: CASTFRAGVESEAFF. CDR3 in DNA: TGTGCCAGCACCTTCAGGGCGGGGGTCGAATCTGAAGCTTTCTTT.

The chain uses TRBV6-4 and TRBJ2-3, with TRBD2 as a possible D gene (7 bases). The CDR3 has 14 amino acids. The ends were cut back, 2 bases at V and 2 bases at J, with 8 bases in the middle. CDR1 is MRHNA and CDR2 is SNTAGT in the germline V gene. The CDR3: CASSDGGATDTQYF. The CDR3 DNA reads as TGTGCCAGCAGTGACGGGGGGGCCACAGATACGCAGTATTTT.

CDR3 loop: CASSLAGTQTDTQYF. CDR3 nucleotides: TGTGCCAGCAGCTTAGCCGGGACACAAACAGATACGCAGTATTTT. The gene calls are TRBV7-2 and TRBJ2-3; D is perhaps TRBD1 (6 bases). Per the germline V gene, CDR1 is SGHTA and CDR2 is FQGNSA. This CDR3 has 15 amino acids. V lost 0 bases and J lost 3, with 10 bases in between.

The chain employs TRBV18 and TRBJ1-1; 7 nucleotides match TRBD1. Germline CDR1 is KGHSH and CDR2 is LQKENI. The CDR3 contains 16 residues. V was pared by 5 bases and J by 1 base, with 10 bases of the junction left unmatched. The CDR3 bases are TGTGCCAGCTCAGCCTCTAGACAGGGAGCGAACACTGAAGCTTTCTTT. It encodes CASSASRQGANTEAFF.

The rearrangement uses TRBV7-2 and TRBJ1-2; 7 bases map to TRBD1. The V gene end was trimmed by 5 bases and the J gene end by 8 bases; junction bases not matched to a gene: 5. Germline V gene sequence: CDR1 SGHTA, CDR2 FQGNSA. The CDR3 has 12 amino acids. The CDR3 coding sequence is TGTGCCAGCAGCCCGGACAGGCAAGGCTACACCTTC. Translated: CASSPDRQGYTF. The variable domain in full, with the rest retrieved from reference TRBV7-2 and TRBJ1-2, is GAGVSQSPSNKVTEKGKDVELRCDPISGHTALYWYRQSLGQGLEFLIYFQGNSAPDKSGLPSDRFSAERTGGSVSTLTIQRTQQEDSAVYLCASSPDRQGYTFGSGTRLTVV.

The V call is TRBV18, the J call TRBJ1-6; 9 bases align to TRBD1. CDR3 length: 15 amino acids. The trim removed 0 bases at V and 15 bases at J, leaving 9 bases unmatched. Germline CDR1 is KGHSH and CDR2 is LQKENI. DNA of the CDR3: TGTGCCAGCTCACCACCCGGGACAGGGCTCCCCGGCCTCCACTTT. It encodes CASSPPGTGLPGLHF.

The chain links TRBV18 to TRBJ2-3; 8 nucleotides align to TRBD1. CDR3 length: 15 residues. Trimming at V came to 3 bases and at J to 2 bases, leaving 4 bases not matched to a gene. Looked up from germline, CDR1 is KGHSH and CDR2 is LQKENI. The CDR3 sequence: CASSPGDRNTDTQYF. The CDR3 nucleotides are TGTGCCAGCTCACCGGGGGACAGGAACACAGATACGCAGTATTTT.

The chain carries TRBV6-6 and TRBJ1-5, with D perhaps matching TRBD1 (6 bases). Trimming left V 6 bases short and J 7 bases short, with 19 bases between. CDR1 and CDR2 (germline): MNHNY, SVGAGI (reference sequence). The CDR3 extends over 15 amino acids. The CDR3 here is CASRSSQGLSQPQHF. In DNA form, the CDR3 reads TGTGCCAGCAGATCCTCTCAGGGGTTAAGCCAGCCCCAGCATTTT.

The V and J genes are TRBV7-9 and TRBJ2-7, with 7 bases matching TRBD1. Looked up from germline, CDR1 is SEHNR and CDR2 is FQNEAQ (reference sequence). After removal of 0 bases from V and 4 bases from J, the junction contained 6 bases not matched to a gene. The CDR3 is 15 residues long. CDR3 nucleotide sequence: TGTGCCAGCAGCTTAGCACAGGGGATGGGGTACGAGCAGTACTTC. This translates into CASSLAQGMGYEQYF.

CDR3 sequence: CASSQGSGQSSEQYF. CDR3 coding DNA: TGTGCCAGCAGCCAGGGATCGGGACAATCGAGCGAGCAGTACTTC. The V call is TRBV6-1, the J call TRBJ2-7; D perhaps matches TRBD1 (6 bases). CDR3 size: 15 residues. The V gene's germline CDR1 is MNHNS and CDR2 SASEGT. The ends were cut back, 6 bases at V and 6 bases at J, with 21 bases in the middle.

In its sample, this clone was seen a few times. The chain has TRBV5-6 and TRBJ2-7, with no clear D. V lost 1 base to trimming and J lost 2 bases, with 7 bases between them. The CDR3 has 13 amino acids. Germline-derived CDR1 and CDR2 are SGHDT and YYEEEE. CDR3 amino acids: CASSLLSTYEQYF. CDR3 sequence (DNA): TGTGCCAGCAGCTTGTTGAGTACCTACGAGCAGTACTTC.

This clone appeared once. The gene calls are TRBV7-2 and TRBJ2-3, with TRBD2 matching over 14 bases. Germline CDR1 reads SGHTA; CDR2 reads FQGNSA. The CDR3 sequence is 15 residues long. V lost 4 bases and J lost 7; bases outside the gene matches: 4. CDR3 residues: CASSSGLAGAYTQYF. CDR3 coding DNA: TGTGCCAGCAGCTCGGGACTAGCGGGAGCATATACGCAGTATTTT. Together with reference TRBV7-2 and TRBJ2-3, the CDR3 gives the full variable domain: GAGVSQSPSNKVTEKGKDVELRCDPISGHTALYWYRQSLGQGLEFLIYFQGNSAPDKSGLPSDRFSAERTGGSVSTLTIQRTQQEDSAVYLCASSSGLAGAYTQYFGPGTRLTVL.

The chain recombines TRBV28 with TRBJ2-3, with 7 bases fitting TRBD1. Trimming at V came to 5 bases and at J to 2 bases, leaving 4 bases not matched to a gene. CDR1 and CDR2 from the germline V gene are MDHEN and SYDVKM. This CDR3 is 14 amino acids long. CDR3: CASSPGQHTDTQYF. CDR3 sequence (DNA): TGTGCCAGCAGTCCGGGACAGCACACAGATACGCAGTATTTT.

The chain links TRBV10-3 to TRBJ2-2; TRBD2 agrees at 7 bases. Germline assignment: CDR1 ENHRY and CDR2 SYGVKD. V lost 10 bases to trimming and J lost 8 bases; unmatched junction nucleotides: 13. The CDR3 loop spans 14 amino acids. The CDR3, as DNA: TGTGCCAGCGATTCTAGCGGAAGGGGAGGGGAGCTGTTTTTT. Translated, it gives CASDSSGRGGELFF.

The chain combines TRBV4-1 with TRBJ1-2; 7 bases line up with TRBD1. The CDR3 runs 15 residues. Germline assignment: CDR1 MGHRA and CDR2 YSYEKL. J lost 11 bases, V lost 0 bases, and 12 bases had no gene match. CDR3 coding DNA: TGCGCCAGCAGCCAAGAGACGACAGGGCTTTCGAGTTACACCTTC. It is translated as CASSQETTGLSSYTF.